What follows is one T cell receptor beta chain and its context. The data derive from a study of CD8+ T cells in alopecia areata. From germline, CDR1 is SGHRS and CDR2 YFSETQ. The length of the CDR3 is 14 residues. The J segment lost 5 bases and the V segment lost 4 bases, leaving 7 bases of the junction unmatched. The authors extracted RNA and reverse transcribed it into cDNA as the sequencing template. This table comes from immunoSEQ multiplex PCR, and its TCRdb copy is limited to in-frame clones, with some not included. The table has 90,000 to 100,000 clones, 35% to 45% seen once. The V gene is TRBV5-1, the J gene TRBJ2-7; 9 bases agree with TRBD1. This receptor was obtained from a human donor with alopecia areata. Sequencing used CD4+ T cells sorted from blood. CDR3 loop: CASSPRQGVNEQYF. In DNA form, the CDR3 reads TGCGCCAGCAGCCCCAGACAGGGGGTCAACGAGCAGTACTTC.